This T cell receptor beta chain was sequenced during a study of blood T cell repertoires in COVID-19. Profiling relied on immunoSEQ multiplex PCR, and the TCRdb table lists in-frame clones only, not all of them. This sample has about 94,000 clones; around two thirds occur once, and the top ten carry less than 5%. While infection was still active, Seattle patients were enrolled and then followed longitudinally. This CDR3 has 16 amino acids. CDR1 is KGHSH, CDR2 LQKENI, per germline. V shed 3 bases, J shed 5 bases, and the junction held 8 bases outside the gene matches. V usage is TRBV18 and J usage is TRBJ2-2; 8 bases are shared with TRBD1. Sequenced material: peripheral blood. This TCR was recovered from a man between 65 and 85 years old with COVID-19, enrolled during active disease. The CDR3 DNA follows: TGTGCCAGCTCACCCATCCAGGGGGCTATAACCGGGGAGCTGTTTTTT. Translated, it gives CASSPIQGAITGELFF.